A selection of T cell receptor beta chains follows, all from one sample in a study of shared T cell receptors in the human thymus. Repertoires were generated with immunoSEQ multiplex PCR, while TCRdb's copy carries only in-frame clones and drops some. The sample carries 500,000 to 850,000 clones, approximately 87% recorded once. This same sample was also part of a study on human thymus T cells.

The sequencing sample was made of thymocytes. These receptors originate from a boy in the first two years of life with a congenital heart defect. Both conserved end residues are part of each CDR3. Fields, in order: clone size, J gene, D gene, V gene, CDR3 protein, CDR3 DNA. D genes are given only for firm matches. Some rows have no size entry. The others give once, few or many, or a class for an expanded clone.

abundance: once
j_gene: TRBJ1-6
d_gene: .
v_gene: TRBV7-9
CDR3aa: CASSEDSLSPLHF
CDR3nt: TGTGCCAGCAGCGAGGACAGCCTTTCACCCCTCCACTTT

abundance: .
j_gene: TRBJ1-5
d_gene: .
v_gene: TRBV7-2
CDR3aa: CASSILGQLNQPQHF
CDR3nt: TGTGCCAGCAGCATCCTAGGACAGCTCAATCAGCCCCAGCATTTT

abundance: .
j_gene: TRBJ2-3
d_gene: TRBD2
v_gene: TRBV7-9
CDR3aa: CASSGGLAGTTQYF
CDR3nt: TGTGCCAGCAGCGGAGGACTAGCGGGGACTACGCAGTATTTT

abundance: .
j_gene: TRBJ2-2
d_gene: .
v_gene: TRBV11-2
CDR3aa: CASSLEWHRNTGELFF
CDR3nt: TGTGCCAGCAGCTTAGAGTGGCACCGGAACACCGGGGAGCTGTTTTTT

abundance: .
j_gene: TRBJ1-1
d_gene: .
v_gene: TRBV7-9
CDR3aa: CATSEAFF
CDR3nt: TGTGCCACTTCTGAAGCTTTCTTT

abundance: .
j_gene: TRBJ2-1
d_gene: TRBD1
v_gene: TRBV7-9
CDR3aa: CASSWSTTGDSYNEQFF
CDR3nt: TGTGCCAGCAGCTGGTCTACTACAGGGGACTCCTACAATGAGCAGTTCTTC

abundance: .
j_gene: TRBJ1-1
d_gene: .
v_gene: TRBV30
CDR3aa: CAWSVGTPLNTEAFF
CDR3nt: TGTGCCTGGAGTGTCGGGACACCATTGAACACTGAAGCTTTCTTT

abundance: .
j_gene: TRBJ2-5
d_gene: .
v_gene: TRBV4-1
CDR3aa: CASSQAGGQETQYF
CDR3nt: TGCGCCAGCAGCCAAGCAGGAGGGCAAGAGACCCAGTACTTC

abundance: .
j_gene: TRBJ2-1
d_gene: .
v_gene: TRBV2
CDR3aa: CASSEKAGIHNEQFF
CDR3nt: TGTGCCAGCAGTGAGAAGGCGGGTATACATAATGAGCAGTTCTTC

abundance: .
j_gene: TRBJ1-2
d_gene: TRBD1
v_gene: TRBV27
CDR3aa: CASSADRGYGYTF
CDR3nt: TGTGCCAGCAGTGCGGACAGGGGGTATGGCTACACCTTC

abundance: few
j_gene: TRBJ2-1
d_gene: TRBD1
v_gene: TRBV5-1
CDR3aa: CASSYNDRDVVNEQFF
CDR3nt: TGCGCCAGCAGCTATAACGACAGGGATGTTGTTAATGAGCAGTTCTTC

abundance: .
j_gene: TRBJ2-2
d_gene: .
v_gene: TRBV5-1
CDR3aa: CASSLAGTMNTGELFF
CDR3nt: TGCGCCAGCAGCTTGGCCGGGACAATGAACACCGGGGAGCTGTTTTTT

abundance: .
j_gene: TRBJ2-5
d_gene: .
v_gene: TRBV2
CDR3aa: CASRADRGETQYF
CDR3nt: TGTGCCAGCAGGGCGGACCGGGGGGAGACCCAGTACTTC

abundance: few
j_gene: TRBJ2-7
d_gene: TRBD1
v_gene: TRBV4-3
CDR3aa: CASSQDRGQGPSYEQYF
CDR3nt: TGCGCCAGCAGCCAAGATCGAGGACAGGGACCCTCCTACGAGCAGTACTTC

abundance: .
j_gene: TRBJ2-3
d_gene: TRBD1
v_gene: TRBV28
CDR3aa: CASSWWDRGSTDTQYF
CDR3nt: TGTGCCAGCAGCTGGTGGGACAGGGGATCCACAGATACGCAGTATTTT